Presented here are 10 T cell receptor beta chains from one specimen sequenced in a study of response to subunit inactivated influenza vaccine. TCRdb ran MiXCR on the RT-PCR reads and lists one entry per CDR3 protein. The data hold about 160,000 distinct CDR3 sequences, with roughly a tenth observed a single time. The sample in question was non-naive T cells sorted from PBMCs, obtained roughly 48 days after vaccination. Receptor source: a middle-aged man who received an inactivated influenza vaccine.

The J gene is TRBJ2-1, the V gene TRBV28, with 7 bases aligning to TRBD1. CDR1 MDHEN and CDR2 SYDVKM come from the germline V gene. After removal of 6 bases from V and 6 bases from J, the junction contained 14 bases not matched to a gene. This CDR3 comprises 16 residues. The CDR3 sequence: CASRQTGQWRVNEQFF. Here the CDR3 DNA reads TGTGCCAGCAGGCAGACGGGACAGTGGCGGGTCAATGAGCAGTTCTTC. Filled out from reference TRBV28 and TRBJ2-1, the complete variable domain reads DVKVTQSSRYLVKRTGEKVFLECVQDMDHENMFWYRQDPGLGLRLIYFSYDVKMKEKGDIPEGYSVSREKKERFSLILESASTNQTSMYLCASRQTGQWRVNEQFFGPGTRLTVL.

This clonotype was seen more than once but under ten times. As DNA, the CDR3 is TGCGCCAGCCAAAGTGGGACAGGGGGATACGAGCAGTACTTC. Translated: CASQSGTGGYEQYF. This chain uses TRBV5-1 with TRBJ2-7; 11 bases are shared with TRBD1. Looked up from germline, CDR1 is SGHRS and CDR2 is YFSETQ. This CDR3 is built from 14 residues. With V trimmed by 7 bases and J by 4 bases, 7 bases remained unmatched.

This rearrangement joins TRBV7-9 to TRBJ1-6; D not resolved. Germline lookup yields CDR1 SEHNR and CDR2 FQNEAQ (reference sequence). The CDR3 length is 16 residues. The V and J ends lost 1 base and 10 bases respectively, with 17 bases between them. The CDR3 nucleotides are TGTGCCAGCAGCTTAGTGTTTGGGTCAGAGGGCTCACCCCTCCACTTT. Encoded protein: CASSLVFGSEGSPLHF.

The rearrangement links TRBV7-2 to TRBJ2-7; weak D call: TRBD2 (5 bases). Germline values: CDR1 SGHTA, CDR2 FQGNSA. The length of the CDR3 is 14 residues. V was cut by 1 base and J by 5 bases, with 12 bases left in between. The chain's CDR3 is CASSLVASGNEQYF. DNA for the CDR3: TGTGCCAGCAGCTTAGTTGCCAGCGGAAACGAGCAGTACTTC.

At least ten counts were recorded for this clonotype. V gene TRBV20-1 combines with J gene TRBJ1-4; TRBD1 agrees at 12 bases. The trim removed 1 base at V and 5 bases at J, leaving 8 bases unmatched. The CDR3 totals 17 residues. Germline CDR1 DFQATT, CDR2 SNEGSKA (reference sequence). CDR3 sequence (DNA): TGCAGTGCTAGAGGGCCGGGACAGGGGGCTCTGAATGAAAAACTGTTTTTT. Residues: CSARGPGQGALNEKLFF.

This clonotype was counted at least ten times. The V call is TRBV20-1, the J call TRBJ2-3; tentatively, D is TRBD1 or TRBD2 (6 bases each). The CDR3 is 15 amino acids. With 7 bases removed from V and 3 bases from J, the gap between germline ends came to 20 bases. Looked up from germline, CDR1 is DFQATT and CDR2 is SNEGSKA (reference sequence). The chain's CDR3 is CSVGDTTGGTDTQYF. CDR3 bases: TGCAGTGTGGGGGACACCACCGGAGGGACAGATACGCAGTATTTT.

This CDR3 reads CASSRDREQYF. CDR3 nucleotides: TGTGCCAGTAGCCGGGATCGCGAGCAGTACTTC. The V and J genes are TRBV6-2 or TRBV6-3 and TRBJ2-7; possibly TRBD2 for D (5 bases). CDR1 is MNHEY, CDR2 SVGEGT, per germline. Between the trimmed V and J ends, which lost 9 bases and 6 bases, there was a span of 12 bases. CDR3 size: 11 residues.

The sample holds a few counts of this clonotype. The genes are TRBV12-3 or TRBV12-4 and TRBJ2-3, with 7 bases fitting TRBD2. This CDR3 contains 13 residues. V was pared by 3 bases and J by 6 bases, with 3 bases of the junction left unmatched. Written as DNA, the CDR3 is TGTGCCAGCAGTTTGGGGGGGGTGGATACGCAGTATTTT. Protein sequence: CASSLGGVDTQYF.

This clonotype has just a few counts. The chain links TRBV7-8 to TRBJ1-1, with D uncertain. Trimming shortened V by 5 bases and J by 4 bases, and 14 bases separated the two germline ends. Germline V gene lookup returns CDR1 SGHVS and CDR2 FQNEAQ. The CDR3 sequence is 14 residues long. CDR3 nucleotides: TGTGCCAGCAGCGACCGGGTCCGGACCACTGAAGCTTTCTTT. This translates into CASSDRVRTTEAFF.

This chain joins TRBV9 and TRBJ1-5; 7 nucleotides agree with TRBD1. The CDR3 covers 16 residues. Per the germline V gene, CDR1 is SGDLS and CDR2 is YYNGEE. Trimming removed 4 bases from V and 2 bases from J; junction bases left unmatched: 9. The CDR3, as DNA: TGTGCCAGCAGCTCCACAGGGGAGAAAGGCAATCAGCCCCAGCATTTT. Protein: CASSSTGEKGNQPQHF.